This T cell receptor (beta chain) was found in a study of control samples from healthy donors and cancer patients. TCRdb's table, derived via immunoSEQ multiplex PCR, lists solely in-frame clones and lacks some. This table holds about 89,000 clones, more than 75% found once. This CDR3 contains 11 residues. Per germline, CDR1 DFQATT and CDR2 SNEGSKA (reference sequence). Trimming cost V 6 bases and J 6 bases; bases outside gene matches: 1. The chain has TRBV20-1 and TRBJ2-3; 9 bases fit TRBD1. The source is a young man in good health. The sample consisted of blood. Here the CDR3 DNA reads TGCAGTGCCGACAGGGGGGATACGCAGTATTTT. This codes for CSADRGDTQYF.